Shown below are 5 T cell receptor beta chains from a single sample sequenced in a study of shared clonotypes between healthy human individuals. The assay was immunoSEQ multiplex PCR, and TCRdb's table has in-frame clones only and misses some. Altogether about 2 million clones are present, 90% to 95% being singletons, with the ten largest covering 0.13%. Material for sequencing was naive CD4+ T cells sorted from blood. Subset denoted: CD45RA+ positively selected. Receptor source: a man between 18 and 29 years old in good health.

The CDR3 is CASSLGVESYNEQFF. For the CDR3, the DNA is TGCGCCAGCAGCTTAGGGGTAGAATCCTACAATGAGCAGTTCTTC. The V gene is TRBV5-1, the J gene TRBJ2-1; D is perhaps TRBD1 (5 bases). Germline values: CDR1 SGHRS, CDR2 YFSETQ. V was trimmed by 2 bases and J by 1 base, leaving 10 bases between them. The CDR3 spans 15 residues. Looking up the rest from reference TRBV5-1 and TRBJ2-1 gives the full variable domain: KAGVTQTPRYLIKTRGQQVTLSCSPISGHRSVSWYQQTPGQGLQFLFEYFSETQRNKGNFPGRFSGRQFSNSRSEMNVSTLELGDSALYLCASSLGVESYNEQFFGPGTRLTVL.

This CDR3 reads CASSSRQDTDTQYF. For the CDR3, the DNA is TGTGCCAGCAGCTCAAGACAGGACACAGATACGCAGTATTTT. The V gene is TRBV11-1, the J gene TRBJ2-3; a possible D gene is TRBD1 (6 bases). V lost 4 bases, J lost 2 bases, and 10 bases lay in between. The CDR3 sequence is 14 residues long. Germline CDR1 SGHAT, CDR2 FQDESV (reference sequence).

The gene calls are TRBV6-1 and TRBJ2-7; 9 bases are a match to TRBD1. Trimming cost V 7 bases and J 3 bases; bases outside gene matches: 7. CDR1 and CDR2 (germline): MNHNS, SASEGT. The CDR3 contains 14 residues. CDR3 DNA sequence: TGTGCCAGCATCCGGACAGGGGTTCTCTACGAGCAGTACTTC. Translated: CASIRTGVLYEQYF.

With respect to this clone: This sample also contains other DNA sequences that code for the same CDR3. The rearrangement uses TRBV19 and TRBJ2-3, with D possibly being TRBD1 (5 bases). The germline CDR1 and CDR2 sequences are LNHDA and SQIVND (reference sequence). With 5 bases removed from V and 1 base from J, the gap between germline ends came to 10 bases. CDR3 length equals 14 residues. CDR3 sequence (DNA): TGTGCCAGTAGTCCCGGACAAGGCACAGATACGCAGTATTTT. It specifies CASSPGQGTDTQYF. The full variable domain, rest sourced from reference TRBV19 and TRBJ2-3, is DGGITQSPKYLFRKEGQNVTLSCEQNLNHDAMYWYRQDPGQGLRLIYYSQIVNDFQKGDIAEGYSVSREKKESFPLTVTSAQKNPTAFYLCASSPGQGTDTQYFGPGTRLTVL.

The chain couples TRBV19 to TRBJ2-1; maybe TRBD2 (5 bases). The CDR3 is 14 residues long. Trimming took off 7 bases at V and 4 bases at J, with 14 bases between the two ends. Germline CDR1 and CDR2: LNHDA and SQIVND (reference sequence). CDR3 sequence reads: CASTPPGIYNEQFF. The CDR3 coding sequence is TGTGCCAGTACCCCCCCGGGAATTTACAATGAGCAGTTCTTC.